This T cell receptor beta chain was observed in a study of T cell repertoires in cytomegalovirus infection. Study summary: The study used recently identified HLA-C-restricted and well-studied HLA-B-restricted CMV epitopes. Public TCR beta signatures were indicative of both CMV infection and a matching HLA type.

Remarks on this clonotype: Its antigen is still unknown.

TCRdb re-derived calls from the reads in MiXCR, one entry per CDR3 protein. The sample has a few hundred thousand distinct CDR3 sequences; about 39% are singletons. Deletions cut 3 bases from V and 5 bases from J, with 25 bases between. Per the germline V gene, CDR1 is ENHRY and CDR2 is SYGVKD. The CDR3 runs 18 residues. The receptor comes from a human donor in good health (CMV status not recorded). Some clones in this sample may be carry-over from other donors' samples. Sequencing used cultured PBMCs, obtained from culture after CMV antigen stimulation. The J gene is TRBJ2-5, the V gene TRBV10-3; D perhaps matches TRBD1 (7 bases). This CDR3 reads CAISEGGWTGATGETQYF. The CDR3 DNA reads TGTGCCATCAGTGAAGGGGGGTGGACAGGCGCAACCGGGGAGACCCAGTACTTC.